This T cell receptor beta chain was profiled in a study of CD8+ T cells in alopecia areata. Across the whole study: Treated individuals took tofacitinib by mouth, 5 to 10 mg twice daily. Disease severity was quantified as SALT score of affected scalp area. General study results and limits: Persistence in scalp and blood during tofacitinib was observed for many expanded lesional clones.

After removal of 7 bases from V and 1 base from J, the junction contained 9 bases not matched to a gene. This CDR3 has 15 residues. Germline-derived CDR1 and CDR2 are SQVTM and ANQGSEA. Noted treatment: oral pan-JAK inhibitor, 5-10 mg twice daily. As part of sample collection, lesional scalp punch biopsies and peripheral blood were taken from alopecia areata patients. With regard to this clone: What it binds is unknown.

Extraction of RNA preceded its reverse transcription into cDNA, which served as the sequencing template. Sequencing used immunoSEQ multiplex PCR; TCRdb keeps in-frame clones, though not all of them. The sample records 150,000 to 200,000 clones, under 80% being singletons. The source material was CD4+ T cells sorted from blood, sampled around week 47, from a patient treated with tofacitinib. V is TRBV29-1 and J is TRBJ2-3, with 9 bases aligning to TRBD1. The TCR was taken from a human donor with alopecia areata. The CDR3 here is CSARSTGGGTDTQYF. The CDR3 nucleotides are TGCAGCGCCCGAAGCACAGGGGGCGGCACAGATACGCAGTATTTT.